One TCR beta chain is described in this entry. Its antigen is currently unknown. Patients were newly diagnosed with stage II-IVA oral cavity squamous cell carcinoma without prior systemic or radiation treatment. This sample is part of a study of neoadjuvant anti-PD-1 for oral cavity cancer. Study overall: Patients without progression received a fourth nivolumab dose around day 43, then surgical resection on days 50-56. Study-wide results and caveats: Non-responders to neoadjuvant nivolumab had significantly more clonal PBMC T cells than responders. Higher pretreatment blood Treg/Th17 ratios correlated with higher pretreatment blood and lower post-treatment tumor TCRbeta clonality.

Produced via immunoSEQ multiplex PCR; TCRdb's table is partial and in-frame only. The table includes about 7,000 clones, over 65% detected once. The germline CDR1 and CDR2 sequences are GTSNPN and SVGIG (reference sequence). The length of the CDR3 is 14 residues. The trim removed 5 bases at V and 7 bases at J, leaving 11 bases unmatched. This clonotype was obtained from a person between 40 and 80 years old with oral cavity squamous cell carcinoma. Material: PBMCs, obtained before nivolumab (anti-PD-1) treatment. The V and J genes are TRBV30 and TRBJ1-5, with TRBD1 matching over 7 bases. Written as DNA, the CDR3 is TGTGCCTGGGGCGACAGGGTAGGGTGGCAGCCCCAGCATTTT. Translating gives CAWGDRVGWQPQHF. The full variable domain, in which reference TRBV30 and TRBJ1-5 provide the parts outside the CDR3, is SQTIHQWPATLVQPVGSPLSLECTVEGTSNPNLYWYRQAAGRGLQLLFYSVGIGQISSEVPQNLSASRPQDRQFILSSKKLLLSDSGFYLCAWGDRVGWQPQHFGDGTRLSIL.